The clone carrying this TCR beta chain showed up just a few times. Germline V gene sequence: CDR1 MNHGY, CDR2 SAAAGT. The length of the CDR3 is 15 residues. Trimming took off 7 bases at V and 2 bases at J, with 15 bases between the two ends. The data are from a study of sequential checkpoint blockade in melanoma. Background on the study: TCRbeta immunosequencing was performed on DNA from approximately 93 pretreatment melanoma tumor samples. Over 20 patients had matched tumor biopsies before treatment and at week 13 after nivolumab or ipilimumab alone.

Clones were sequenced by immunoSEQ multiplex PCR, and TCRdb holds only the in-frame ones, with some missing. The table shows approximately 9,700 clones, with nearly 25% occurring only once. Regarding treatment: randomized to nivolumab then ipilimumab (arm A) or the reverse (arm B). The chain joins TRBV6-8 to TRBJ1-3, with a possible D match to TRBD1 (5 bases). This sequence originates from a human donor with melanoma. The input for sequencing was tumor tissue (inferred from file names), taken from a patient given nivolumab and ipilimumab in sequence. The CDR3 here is CASTPRTSAGNTIYF. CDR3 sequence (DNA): TGTGCCAGCACTCCCCGGACATCTGCTGGAAACACCATATATTTT.